This T cell receptor beta chain emerged from a study of patients and donors after allogeneic stem cell transplantation. Germline loops: CDR1 LGHNA, CDR2 YSLEER. The V end was cut by 4 bases, the J end by 6 bases, with 17 bases between. CDR3 size: 15 residues. TCRdb reanalysed the RT-PCR reads using MiXCR and keeps one entry per CDR3 protein. The sample contains about 410,000 distinct CDR3 sequences, 16% of which appear only once. The sample consisted of blood, either unsorted or a sorted T cell fraction (not recorded which). This clonotype was obtained from a human donor who was either an allogeneic HSCT recipient or a stem cell or donor lymphocyte infusion donor (not recorded which). It is not recorded whose cells these are; they may come from a transplant donor. This sequence joins TRBV4-3 and TRBJ2-3, with D tentatively TRBD1 (5 bases). The CDR3 bases are TGCGCCAGCAGCCCTTTAGGGGCTGGCTTGGATACGCAGTATTTT. This encodes CASSPLGAGLDTQYF.